This T cell receptor (beta chain) was observed in a study of OX40 agonist ivuxolimab in advanced cancers. On the study more broadly: The study gave patients intravenous ivuxolimab at 0.01 to 10 mg/kg every 2 weeks. The dose-escalation group included hepatocellular carcinoma, melanoma, renal cell carcinoma and head and neck cancer. Patients with prior anti-PD-1, anti-PD-L1 or anti-CTLA-4 therapy were eligible; about 41% had some. Findings and caveats of the study: On average, CD8+ T cells had more expanded clones than CD4+.

TCRdb's copy holds only in-frame clones and misses some; the assay was immunoSEQ multiplex PCR. The table lists 30,000 to 45,000 clones, about nine tenths of them singletons. This clone was seen once. Its cognate antigen is unknown. The V segment lost 9 bases and the J segment 0 bases; nucleotides outside the gene matches: 8. The CDR3 is made up of 14 amino acids. Per the germline V gene, CDR1 is MGHDK and CDR2 is SYGVNS. The chain couples TRBV25-1 to TRBJ2-7; 7 nucleotides agree with TRBD2. Source: CD4+ or CD8+ T cells sorted from blood, taken in a trial of the OX40 agonist ivuxolimab. This clonotype originated in an adult with an advanced solid tumor such as melanoma, head and neck, liver or kidney cancer. CDR3 region: CARGPGTTSYEQYF. DNA for the CDR3: TGTGCCAGGGGACCCGGGACTACCTCCTACGAGCAGTACTTC.